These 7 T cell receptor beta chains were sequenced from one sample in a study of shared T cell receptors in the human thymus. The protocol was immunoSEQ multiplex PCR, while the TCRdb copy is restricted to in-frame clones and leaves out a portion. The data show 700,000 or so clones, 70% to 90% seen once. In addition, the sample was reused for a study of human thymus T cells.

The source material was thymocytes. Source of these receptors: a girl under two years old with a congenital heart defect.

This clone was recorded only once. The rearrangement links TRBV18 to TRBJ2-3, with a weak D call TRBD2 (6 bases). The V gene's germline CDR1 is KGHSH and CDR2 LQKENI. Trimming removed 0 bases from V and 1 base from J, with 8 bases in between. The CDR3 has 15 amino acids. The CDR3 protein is CASSPPGRGTDTQYF. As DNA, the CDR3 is TGTGCCAGCTCACCACCCGGGAGAGGCACAGATACGCAGTATTTT.

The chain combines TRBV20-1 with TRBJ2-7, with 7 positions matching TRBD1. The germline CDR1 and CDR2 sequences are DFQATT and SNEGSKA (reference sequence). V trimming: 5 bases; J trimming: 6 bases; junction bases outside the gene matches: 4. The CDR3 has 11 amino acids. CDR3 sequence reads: CSALQGLEQYF. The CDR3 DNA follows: TGCAGTGCTTTACAGGGGCTCGAGCAGTACTTC.

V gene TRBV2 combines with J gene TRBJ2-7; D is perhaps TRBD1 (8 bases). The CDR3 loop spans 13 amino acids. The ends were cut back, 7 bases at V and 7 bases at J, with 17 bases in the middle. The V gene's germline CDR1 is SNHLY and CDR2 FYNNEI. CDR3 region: CASTTGGVWEQYF. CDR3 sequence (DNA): TGTGCCAGCACCACAGGGGGGGTCTGGGAGCAGTACTTC.

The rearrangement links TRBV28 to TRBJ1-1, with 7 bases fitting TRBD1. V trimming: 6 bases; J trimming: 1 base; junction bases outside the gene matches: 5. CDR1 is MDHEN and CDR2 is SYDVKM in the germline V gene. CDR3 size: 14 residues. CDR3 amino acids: CASRIWDRNTEAFF. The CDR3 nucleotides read TGTGCCAGCAGGATCTGGGACAGGAACACTGAAGCTTTCTTT.

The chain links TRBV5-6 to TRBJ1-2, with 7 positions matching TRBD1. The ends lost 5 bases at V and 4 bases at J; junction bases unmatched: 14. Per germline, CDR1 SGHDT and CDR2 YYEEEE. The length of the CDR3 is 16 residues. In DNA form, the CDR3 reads TGTGCCAGCAGATTTGGTGTCGGACAGGAGACCTATGGCTACACCTTC. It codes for CASRFGVGQETYGYTF.

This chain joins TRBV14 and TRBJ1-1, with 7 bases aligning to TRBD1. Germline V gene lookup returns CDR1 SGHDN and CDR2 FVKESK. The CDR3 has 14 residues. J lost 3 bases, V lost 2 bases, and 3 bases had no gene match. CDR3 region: CASSQPDRDTEAFF. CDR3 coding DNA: TGTGCCAGCAGCCAACCCGACAGGGACACTGAAGCTTTCTTT.

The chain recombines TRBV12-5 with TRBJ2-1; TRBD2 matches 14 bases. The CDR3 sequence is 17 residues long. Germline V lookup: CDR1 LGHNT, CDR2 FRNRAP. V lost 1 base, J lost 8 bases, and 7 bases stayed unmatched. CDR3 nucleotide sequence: TGTGCTAGTGGTTTGGAGACGACTAGCGGGGGGGCAGATGAGCAGTTCTTC. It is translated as CASGLETTSGGADEQFF.